Below are 22 T cell receptor beta chains sequenced from a single sample in a study of cytomegalovirus exposure and HLA in healthy donors. The PCR employed 60 Vbeta primers together with 13 Jbeta primers. TCRdb keeps only in-frame clones here, not all; method: immunoSEQ multiplex PCR. The sample has over 150,000 clones; 75% to 85% are singletons. Sequencing was carried out using PBMCs. These receptors originate from a woman aged 30 to 39 in good health and CMV-seropositive.

V is TRBV6-1 and J is TRBJ2-2, with TRBD1 matching 10 bases. Germline V CDR1 and CDR2: MNHNS, SASEGT. V shed 7 bases, J shed 6 bases, and the junction held 8 bases outside the gene matches. This CDR3 contains 15 residues. The CDR3 protein is CASNRDRGFPGELFF. CDR3 DNA: TGTGCCAGCAATCGGGACAGGGGATTTCCCGGGGAGCTGTTTTTT.

Points on this clone: Other nucleotide sequences in the sample specify the same CDR3. The chain carries TRBV6-1 and TRBJ1-5; D gene unclear. The CDR3 sequence is 13 residues long. CDR1 MNHNS and CDR2 SASEGT come from the germline V gene. The germline V and J ends were trimmed by 2 bases and 1 base, with 3 bases remaining between them. The CDR3 bases are TGTGCCAGCAGTGAACAGAGCAATCAGCCCCAGCATTTT. This translates into CASSEQSNQPQHF.

This chain joins TRBV5-6 and TRBJ1-5; no clear D. V was pared by 5 bases and J by 4 bases, with 19 bases between. CDR3 length: 16 amino acids. In germline, CDR1 is SGHDT, CDR2 YYEEEE. The CDR3 protein is CASSFVGVWVNQPQHF. The DNA for the CDR3 is TGTGCCAGCAGTTTTGTGGGAGTTTGGGTTAATCAGCCCCAGCATTTT.

V and J are TRBV30 and TRBJ1-3, with 7 bases lining up with TRBD1. The CDR3 totals 15 residues. CDR1 GTSNPN and CDR2 SVGIG come from the germline V gene (reference sequence). The V and J ends lost 4 bases and 7 bases, in that order; junction bases with no gene match: 13. The CDR3: CAWTLDRQLSNTIYF. CDR3 nucleotide sequence: TGTGCCTGGACTCTGGACAGGCAATTATCGAACACCATATATTTT.

This clone was seen only a few times. The genes are TRBV4-1 and TRBJ1-1; D not resolved. This CDR3 has 12 residues. V was shortened by 2 bases and J by 12 bases, with 13 bases between the two germline ends. Germline V gene data show CDR1 as MGHRA and CDR2 as YSYEKL. DNA of the CDR3: TGCGCCAGCAGCCAACCTCGGGAAAAAACTTTCTTT. Translation gives CASSQPREKTFF.

The gene calls are TRBV11-2 and TRBJ2-2, with 8 bases that match TRBD2. Germline assignment: CDR1 SGHAT and CDR2 FQNNGV. V lost 3 bases and J lost 7; bases outside the gene matches: 16. The CDR3 contains 18 residues. The CDR3 protein is CASSLVRGGTPLGGELFF. CDR3 DNA sequence: TGTGCCAGCAGCTTGGTCCGGGGGGGGACTCCCTTAGGCGGGGAGCTGTTTTTT.

The rearrangement links TRBV19 to TRBJ2-1; the D gene is possibly TRBD2 (5 bases). The germline CDR1 and CDR2 sequences are LNHDA and SQIVND (reference sequence). Trimming shortened V by 2 bases and J by 9 bases, and 17 bases separated the two germline ends. CDR3 size: 15 residues. CDR3 sequence: CASSILLGSAGEQFF. Written as DNA, the CDR3 is TGTGCCAGTAGTATACTCTTAGGTAGCGCAGGTGAGCAGTTCTTC.

In its sample, this clone was seen a few times. The chain links TRBV11-3 to TRBJ2-7, with a weak D call TRBD2 (6 bases). CDR1 and CDR2 (germline): SGHNT, YENEEA. Trimming cost V 5 bases and J 7 bases, with 18 bases left between them. There are 14 residues in the CDR3. The DNA of the CDR3 is TGTGCCAGCAGCCCTCTAGCGCCGTCGGGGGAGCAGTACTTC. Its protein is CASSPLAPSGEQYF.

The V gene is TRBV18, the J gene TRBJ1-4; 10 bases map to TRBD1. The CDR3 loop spans 17 amino acids. The V segment lost 6 bases and the J segment 7 bases; nucleotides outside the gene matches: 14. The germline V gene has CDR1 KGHSH and CDR2 LQKENI. The CDR3: CASSPAGTGDSREKLFF. The CDR3 DNA reads TGTGCCAGCTCGCCCGCGGGGACAGGGGATTCCCGTGAAAAACTGTTTTTT.

For this clone: A junction end diverges from the germline sequence, so it may reflect a read error. The J gene is TRBJ2-7, the V gene TRBV19; tentatively, D is TRBD1 (8 bases). The germline CDR1 and CDR2 sequences are LNHDA and SQIVND (reference sequence). The CDR3 consists of 15 residues. CDR3 protein: CASSISGTGSNEQYF. The CDR3 nucleotides read TGTGCCAGTAGTATCAGCGGGACAGGCTCCAACGAGCAGTACTTC.

The rearrangement uses TRBV4-2 and TRBJ2-3; 9 nucleotides match TRBD2. The V and J ends lost 5 bases and 6 bases, in that order; junction bases with no gene match: 9. Per germline, CDR1 LGHNA and CDR2 YNFKEQ. The CDR3 is made up of 15 amino acids. The CDR3: CASSSQAGGADTQYF. The CDR3 nucleotides are TGTGCCAGCAGCTCACAAGCGGGAGGAGCGGATACGCAGTATTTT.

The genes are TRBV7-2 and TRBJ2-1; 7 positions match TRBD2. V trimming: 5 bases; J trimming: 8 bases; junction bases outside the gene matches: 12. The CDR3 consists of 15 residues. Germline CDR1 is SGHTA and CDR2 is FQGNSA. This chain's CDR3 is CASSQGSGGRYEQFF. The CDR3 DNA sequence: TGTGCCAGCAGCCAAGGGTCGGGGGGAAGGTATGAGCAGTTCTTC.

CDR3 amino acids: CSANSGSNQPQHF. CDR3 nucleotides: TGCAGCGCCAACTCAGGGAGCAATCAGCCCCAGCATTTT. V usage is TRBV29-1 and J usage is TRBJ1-5; tentatively, D is TRBD1 (5 bases). The CDR3 length is 13 residues. CDR1 SQVTM and CDR2 ANQGSEA come from the germline V gene. The V end lost 7 bases, the J end lost 1 base, and 11 bases lay between the germline ends.

The chain has TRBV2 and TRBJ1-6, with D perhaps matching TRBD1 (5 bases). CDR3 length equals 13 residues. Deletions cut 8 bases from V and 6 bases from J, with 11 bases between. Germline CDR1 SNHLY, CDR2 FYNNEI. The CDR3 sequence: CASGGEFNSPLHF. CDR3 coding DNA: TGTGCCAGCGGGGGGGAGTTTAATTCACCCCTCCACTTT. Supplemented by reference TRBV2 and TRBJ1-6, the full variable domain reads EPEVTQTPSHQVTQMGQEVILRCVPISNHLYFYWYRQILGQKVEFLVSFYNNEISEKSEIFDDQFSVERPDGSNFTLKIRSTKLEDSAMYFCASGGEFNSPLHFGNGTRLTVT.

The chain couples TRBV10-2 to TRBJ1-2, with D possibly TRBD1 on 5 matching bases. Trimming removed 0 bases at V and 4 bases at J, with 15 bases between. This CDR3 comprises 16 residues. Germline CDR1 reads WSHSY; CDR2 reads SAAADI. The CDR3 region has the DNA TGCGCCAGCAGTGAGTCGGTGGCAGGGTGGGGCTATGGCTACACCTTC. This gives the protein CASSESVAGWGYGYTF.

The chain has TRBV6-5 and TRBJ2-7; 10 bases are shared with TRBD2. There are 14 residues in the CDR3. Germline CDR1 MNHEY, CDR2 SVGAGI. V lost 11 bases, J lost 3 bases, and 10 bases stayed unmatched. The CDR3 is CASGIASGSYEQYF. The CDR3 nucleotides are TGTGCCTCGGGAATAGCTAGCGGGAGCTACGAGCAGTACTTC.

The chain's CDR3 is CASSLLRPQTDTQYF. The CDR3 region has the DNA TGCGCCAGCAGCTTATTGAGGCCCCAGACAGATACGCAGTATTTT. This rearrangement joins TRBV5-1 to TRBJ2-3; no reliable D call. The CDR3 is 15 residues long. Trimming left V 2 bases short and J 3 bases short, with 13 bases between. The germline V gene encodes CDR1 SGHRS and CDR2 YFSETQ.

This chain links TRBV6-5 with TRBJ2-1; TRBD2 matches at 10 bases. The V segment lost 2 bases and the J segment 8 bases; nucleotides outside the gene matches: 6. From germline, CDR1 is MNHEY and CDR2 SVGAGI. The CDR3 totals 15 residues. CDR3: CASSYRLAGADEQFF. The CDR3 DNA is TGTGCCAGCAGTTACAGGCTAGCGGGAGCGGATGAGCAGTTCTTC.

This clone showed up just a few times. V and J are TRBV7-6 and TRBJ1-2, with a possible D match to TRBD1 (6 bases). V lost 1 base and J lost 7, with 13 bases in between. The CDR3 runs 14 residues. Germline V gene lookup returns CDR1 SGHVS and CDR2 FNYEAQ. CDR3 nucleotide sequence: TGTGCCAGCAGCTTAGACTACAGGGCGGGTGGCTACACCTTC. It is translated as CASSLDYRAGGYTF.

The chain combines TRBV27 with TRBJ1-4, with TRBD1 matching over 9 bases. The ends lost 6 bases at V and 8 bases at J; junction bases unmatched: 7. The CDR3 loop spans 14 amino acids. The germline V gene has CDR1 MNHEY and CDR2 SMNVEV (reference sequence). CDR3 nucleotides: TGTGCCAGCAGACGGACAGGGGTGATGGAAAAACTGTTTTTT. Amino acids: CASRRTGVMEKLFF.

V and J are TRBV7-2 and TRBJ2-1; D is perhaps TRBD2 (5 bases). Germline V gives CDR1 SGHTA, CDR2 FQGNSA. The V end lost 2 bases, the J end lost 6 bases, and 11 bases lay between the germline ends. The CDR3 runs 14 residues. Written as DNA, the CDR3 is TGTGCCAGCAGCTTAACTAGTAATATCAATGAGCAGTTCTTC. Protein sequence: CASSLTSNINEQFF.

V gene TRBV6-6 combines with J gene TRBJ2-7, with 7 bases lining up with TRBD2. CDR1 is MNHNY, CDR2 SVGAGI, per germline (reference sequence). The trim removed 2 bases at V and 5 bases at J, leaving 3 bases unmatched. The CDR3 is made up of 13 amino acids. Here the CDR3 DNA reads TGTGCCAGCAGTTACGCGGGAGAGGACGAGCAGTACTTC. The encoded protein is CASSYAGEDEQYF.